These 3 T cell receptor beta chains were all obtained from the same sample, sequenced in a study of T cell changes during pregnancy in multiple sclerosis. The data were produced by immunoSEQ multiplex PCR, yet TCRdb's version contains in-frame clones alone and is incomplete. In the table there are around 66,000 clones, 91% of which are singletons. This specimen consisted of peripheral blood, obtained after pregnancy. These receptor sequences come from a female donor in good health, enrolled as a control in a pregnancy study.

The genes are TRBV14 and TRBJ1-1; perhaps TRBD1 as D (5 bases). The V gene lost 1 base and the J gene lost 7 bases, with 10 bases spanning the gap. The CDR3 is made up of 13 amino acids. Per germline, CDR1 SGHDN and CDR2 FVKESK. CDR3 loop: CASSQAGFHEAFF. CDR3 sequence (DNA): TGTGCCAGCAGCCAAGCAGGGTTTCATGAAGCTTTCTTT.

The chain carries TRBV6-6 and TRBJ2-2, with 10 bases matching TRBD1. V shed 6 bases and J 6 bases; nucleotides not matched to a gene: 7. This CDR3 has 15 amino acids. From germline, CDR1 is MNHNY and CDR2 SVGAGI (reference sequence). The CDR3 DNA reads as TGTGCCAGCAGATCGACAGGGGGCGAGGCCGGGGAGCTGTTTTTT. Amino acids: CASRSTGGEAGELFF.

CDR3 amino acids: CSVSVRTGAYNEQFF. CDR3 in DNA: TGCAGCGTTTCCGTCCGGACAGGGGCTTACAATGAGCAGTTCTTC. V is TRBV29-1 and J is TRBJ2-1; the match to TRBD1 covers 9 bases. The CDR3 is 15 amino acids. With 5 bases clipped from V and 4 bases from J, the junction kept 9 bases outside the gene matches. In germline, CDR1 is SQVTM, CDR2 ANQGSEA.